The 30 T cell receptor beta chains given below trace back to one sample, sequenced in a study of T-cell reconstitution after alpha-beta-depleted transplantation in children. Construction of the TCRbeta library involved unique molecular identifiers. MiXCR, run by TCRdb on the PCR reads, gives a single entry per CDR3 protein. The top ten clones hold around 26% of a sample with fewer than 85,000 distinct CDR3 sequences, roughly 15% of them seen once. The sample here was PBMCs, mostly from graft donor cells, taken 180 days after TCRalphabeta/CD19-depleted stem cell transplant. The receptors here all came from a male patient aged 2 to 9 who had a stem cell transplant for acute lymphoblastic leukemia, so the T cells may come from the graft donor.

The V and J genes are TRBV19 and TRBJ1-1; the D is unclear. V was pared by 5 bases and J by 4 bases, with 5 bases between. CDR1 is LNHDA, CDR2 SQIVND, per germline (reference sequence). The CDR3 spans 11 residues. The CDR3, as DNA: TGTGCCAGTAGTGGACTCACTGAAGCTTTCTTT. This translates into CASSGLTEAFF.

This clonotype was seen a few times. V is TRBV20-1 and J is TRBJ2-2; 9 nucleotides line up with TRBD1. CDR3 length: 14 residues. In germline, CDR1 is DFQATT, CDR2 SNEGSKA (reference sequence). The CDR3 spells CRVRGQGITGELFF. DNA of the CDR3: TGCAGGGTCCGGGGACAGGGTATCACCGGGGAGCTGTTTTTT.

The J gene is TRBJ1-2, the V gene TRBV5-1; no definite D call. The CDR3 contains 16 residues. Germline V gene data show CDR1 as SGHRS and CDR2 as YFSETQ. V was pared by 1 base and J by 1 base, with 14 bases between. This chain's CDR3 is CASSLSMGRLNYGYTF. The CDR3 nucleotides are TGCGCCAGCAGCTTGTCGATGGGCAGACTTAACTATGGCTACACCTTC.

This clonotype was counted a few times. This sequence joins TRBV28 and TRBJ1-1; no firm D call. V lost 2 bases and J 4 bases, leaving 14 bases between the germline ends. The germline V gene has CDR1 MDHEN and CDR2 SYDVKM. The CDR3 runs to 15 residues. CDR3 region: CASSLTVWRGTEAFF. The CDR3 nucleotides are TGTGCCAGCAGTTTAACTGTCTGGCGGGGCACTGAAGCTTTCTTT.

This clonotype was recorded a few times. This chain uses TRBV20-1 with TRBJ1-1; no clear D gene. The germline V and J ends were trimmed by 3 bases and 0 bases, with 8 bases remaining between them. CDR3 length: 13 residues. Looked up from germline, CDR1 is DFQATT and CDR2 is SNEGSKA (reference sequence). The CDR3 sequence: CSASKGMNTEAFF. In nucleotides, the CDR3 is TGCAGTGCTAGTAAGGGAATGAACACTGAAGCTTTCTTT.

This clonotype was seen more than once but under ten times. CDR3 nucleotides: TGCGCCAGCAGCCAAGAATTGCGGACTAGCGGGTACAATGAGCAGTTCTTC. This sequence encodes CASSQELRTSGYNEQFF. The chain is built from TRBV4-3 and TRBJ2-1; 11 bases match TRBD2. Trimming removed 0 bases from V and 4 bases from J; junction bases left unmatched: 5. Germline CDR1 LGHNA, CDR2 YSLEER. CDR3 length equals 17 residues.

This clonotype occurred a few times. The CDR3 DNA is TGTGCCATCAGTGAATGGACAGGGGGCAATGAGCAGTTCTTC. Protein: CAISEWTGGNEQFF. This chain links TRBV10-3 with TRBJ2-1, with 10 bases fitting TRBD1. The CDR3 totals 14 residues. Germline V gene data show CDR1 as ENHRY and CDR2 as SYGVKD. The J segment lost 6 bases and the V segment lost 3 bases, leaving 2 bases of the junction unmatched.

This clonotype was found a few times. This rearrangement joins TRBV9 to TRBJ2-1, with D maybe TRBD2 (6 bases). Trimming removed 4 bases from V and 4 bases from J, with 15 bases in between. CDR1 is SGDLS, CDR2 YYNGEE, per germline. The CDR3 is made up of 15 amino acids. DNA for the CDR3: TGTGCCAGCAGCTCAAGCGGGTTTTCGTACAATGAGCAGTTCTTC. This encodes CASSSSGFSYNEQFF.

At least ten counts were recorded for this clonotype. CDR3 amino acids: CAISGATGGHTSTF. CDR3 nucleotide sequence: TGTGCCATCAGTGGGGCTACAGGGGGCCATACCTCCACCTTC. The chain uses TRBV10-3 and TRBJ1-2, with 9 positions matching TRBD1. The CDR3 runs to 14 residues. Per germline, CDR1 ENHRY and CDR2 SYGVKD. V lost 4 bases and J lost 13; bases outside the gene matches: 13.

The chain carries TRBV6-2 or TRBV6-3 and TRBJ2-1; D not certain. The CDR3 totals 15 residues. Trimming pared 1 base from V and 4 bases from J, leaving 11 bases between. Germline V CDR1 and CDR2: MNHEY, SVGEGT. The CDR3 here is CASSYLTFKYNEQFF. Here the CDR3 DNA reads TGTGCCAGCAGTTACTTAACTTTTAAGTACAATGAGCAGTTCTTC.

The rearrangement links TRBV27 to TRBJ2-1; 12 bases agree with TRBD2. With 0 bases clipped from V and 0 bases from J, the junction kept 6 bases outside the gene matches. The CDR3 loop spans 19 amino acids. Germline V lookup: CDR1 MNHEY, CDR2 SMNVEV (reference sequence). CDR3: CASSLSGTSGLRSYNEQFF. CDR3 DNA sequence: TGTGCCAGCAGTTTATCGGGGACTAGCGGGCTCCGCTCCTACAATGAGCAGTTCTTC.

This chain connects TRBV19 to TRBJ1-2; D not certain. The germline gives CDR1 LNHDA, CDR2 SQIVND (reference sequence). CDR3 length: 12 amino acids. Between the trimmed V and J ends, which lost 5 bases and 7 bases, there was a span of 11 bases. CDR3 sequence: CASSFSAAGYTF. In nucleotides, the CDR3 is TGTGCCAGTAGTTTCAGTGCAGCTGGCTACACCTTC.

This clonotype was seen once. A read error may be the cause here, since a much bigger clone is one base away. The chain is built from TRBV29-1 and TRBJ1-2; no clear D. This CDR3 has 10 amino acids. In germline, CDR1 is SQVTM, CDR2 ANQGSEA. The V end was cut by 3 bases, the J end by 8 bases, with 7 bases between. DNA of the CDR3: TGCAGCGTTGAGCGCAGGGGCTACACCTTC. Its translation is CSVERRGYTF. Based on the CDR3 plus reference TRBV29-1 and TRBJ1-2, the full variable domain is SAVISQKPSRDICQRGTSLTIQCQVDSQVTMMFWYRQQPGQSLTLIATANQGSEATYESGFVIDKFPISRPNLTFSTLTVSNMSPEDSSIYLCSVERRGYTFGSGTRLTVV.

This rearrangement joins TRBV27 to TRBJ1-5, with no clear D. This CDR3 contains 13 residues. Trimming pared 3 bases from V and 4 bases from J, leaving 7 bases between. Germline loops: CDR1 MNHEY, CDR2 SMNVEV (reference sequence). The CDR3 protein is CASSFLPNQPQHF. The CDR3 bases are TGTGCCAGCAGTTTCCTCCCAAATCAGCCCCAGCATTTT.

This clonotype was counted only a few times. V is TRBV9 and J is TRBJ1-2, with 9 bases identical to TRBD1. Unmatched junction bases numbered 9, after V lost 4 bases and J lost 8 bases. CDR1 is SGDLS and CDR2 is YYNGEE in the germline V gene. This CDR3 is 14 amino acids long. The CDR3 sequence is CASSPGQGSIGYTF. The CDR3 DNA follows: TGTGCCAGCAGCCCAGGACAGGGGTCGATCGGCTACACCTTC.

This clonotype was detected ten times or more. The V gene is TRBV7-2, the J gene TRBJ2-5, with D perhaps matching TRBD1 or TRBD2 (5 bases each). Germline loops: CDR1 SGHTA, CDR2 FQGNSA. The germline V and J ends were trimmed by 1 base and 4 bases, with 10 bases remaining between them. The CDR3 length is 14 residues. CDR3 protein: CASSLGPRGETQYF. As DNA, the CDR3 is TGTGCCAGCAGCTTAGGTCCGAGGGGAGAGACCCAGTACTTC. Full variable domain (outside the CDR3, taken from reference TRBV7-2 and TRBJ2-5): GAGVSQSPSNKVTEKGKDVELRCDPISGHTALYWYRQSLGQGLEFLIYFQGNSAPDKSGLPSDRFSAERTGGSVSTLTIQRTQQEDSAVYLCASSLGPRGETQYFGPGTRLLVL.

As regards this clonotype: At one boundary the junction diverges from the germline segment, which might be a read error. The chain has TRBV5-1 and TRBJ2-1; D is unclear. Germline V gives CDR1 SGHRS, CDR2 YFSETQ. The CDR3 length is 15 residues. DNA of the CDR3: TGCGCCAGCAGCTTGACCTCGGCCCTACAAGGTGAGCAGTCCTTC. As protein: CASSLTSALQGEQSF.

This clonotype showed up just a few times. V is TRBV29-1 and J is TRBJ1-1; D remains ambiguous. Germline lookup yields CDR1 SQVTM and CDR2 ANQGSEA. V shed 4 bases and J shed 0 bases, with 9 bases lying between them. The CDR3 has 13 residues. The CDR3 here is CSVAPGMNTEAFF. The CDR3 coding sequence is TGCAGCGTTGCCCCAGGCATGAACACTGAAGCTTTCTTT.

The CDR3 sequence is CASSGPPTGSYGYTF. The CDR3 nucleotides read TGTGCCAGCAGTGGGCCCCCCACAGGGAGCTATGGCTACACCTTC. The V call is TRBV12-3 or TRBV12-4, the J call TRBJ1-2; TRBD1 might be the D (6 bases). The germline V and J ends were trimmed by 5 bases and 4 bases, with 17 bases remaining between them. This CDR3 has 15 residues.

This clonotype was detected a few times. This chain connects TRBV5-1 to TRBJ2-7, with a tentative D call TRBD1 (6 bases). CDR1 is SGHRS and CDR2 is YFSETQ in the germline V gene. The V and J ends lost 1 base and 2 bases respectively, with 10 bases between them. The length of the CDR3 is 14 residues. This CDR3 is CASSLFGTTYEQYF. The CDR3 DNA follows: TGCGCCAGCAGCTTGTTTGGGACAACCTACGAGCAGTACTTC.

This clonotype was seen ten or more times. The chain is built from TRBV27 and TRBJ2-2; D not resolved. The V end was cut by 3 bases, the J end by 6 bases, with 8 bases between. In germline, CDR1 is MNHEY, CDR2 SMNVEV (reference sequence). This CDR3 spans 13 amino acids. CDR3 region: CASSFLGSGELFF. The CDR3 region has the DNA TGTGCCAGCAGTTTCTTGGGTTCCGGGGAGCTGTTTTTT.

The V gene is TRBV11-3, the J gene TRBJ2-3; D is unclear. V lost 3 bases and J lost 9, with 13 bases in between. CDR1 is SGHNT, CDR2 YENEEA, per germline. CDR3 length equals 13 residues. The CDR3 DNA reads TGTGCCAGCAGCTTGGAACAGTTCGAGACGCAGTATTTT. It yields the protein CASSLEQFETQYF.

The chain carries TRBV27 and TRBJ1-1; TRBD1 is a possible D gene (5 bases). The ends were cut back, 6 bases at V and 6 bases at J, with 14 bases in the middle. The CDR3 runs 13 residues. Germline V gene lookup returns CDR1 MNHEY and CDR2 SMNVEV (reference sequence). CDR3 residues: CASSHPGGPEAFF. In DNA, the CDR3 is TGTGCCAGCAGCCACCCGGGGGGACCTGAAGCTTTCTTT.

This chain links TRBV12-5 with TRBJ2-7; no clear D. Trimming took 2 bases from V and 6 from J, leaving 5 bases between them. This CDR3 spans 11 amino acids. Germline CDR1 LGHNT, CDR2 FRNRAP. The CDR3 DNA reads as TGTGCTAGTGGTTTGAGGATCGAGCAGTACTTC. Its protein is CASGLRIEQYF.

The CDR3 coding sequence is TGTGCCAGCAGCTTAGCTGGGCTCAACTACGAGCAGTACTTC. Protein: CASSLAGLNYEQYF. The rearrangement joins TRBV7-2 to TRBJ2-7; D unclear. The CDR3 has 14 residues. CDR1 and CDR2 from the germline V gene are SGHTA and FQGNSA. V was pared by 0 bases and J by 3 bases, with 9 bases between. Variable domain in full (rest from reference TRBV7-2 and TRBJ2-7): GAGVSQSPSNKVTEKGKDVELRCDPISGHTALYWYRQSLGQGLEFLIYFQGNSAPDKSGLPSDRFSAERTGGSVSTLTIQRTQQEDSAVYLCASSLAGLNYEQYFGPGTRLTVT.

This chain joins TRBV7-8 and TRBJ2-7; D is possibly TRBD1 (6 bases). The CDR3 is made up of 16 amino acids. From germline, CDR1 is SGHVS and CDR2 FQNEAQ. The V end was cut by 1 base, the J end by 2 bases, with 15 bases between. CDR3 sequence: CASSLGGDRRPYEQYF. CDR3 nucleotides: TGTGCCAGCAGCTTAGGGGGTGACAGGCGACCCTACGAGCAGTACTTC.

This chain links TRBV7-2 with TRBJ2-2; D unclear. This CDR3 has 14 residues. The V and J ends lost 1 base and 2 bases respectively, with 5 bases between them. Looked up from germline, CDR1 is SGHTA and CDR2 is FQGNSA. CDR3 sequence reads: CASSLVGNTGELFF. In nucleotides, the CDR3 is TGTGCCAGCAGCTTAGTGGGAAACACCGGGGAGCTGTTTTTT.

This clonotype has a handful of counts. The chain carries TRBV20-1 and TRBJ2-1; D is uncertain. The ends were cut back, 0 bases at V and 8 bases at J, with 11 bases in the middle. The CDR3 contains 13 residues. Germline CDR1 reads DFQATT; CDR2 reads SNEGSKA (reference sequence). The CDR3 nucleotides read TGCAGTGCTAGAGATGGAAACCGCGATGAGCAGTTCTTC. The encoded protein is CSARDGNRDEQFF.

This clonotype was found a few times. The V and J genes are TRBV10-3 and TRBJ2-2; no firm D call. CDR3 length: 12 residues. V was trimmed by 6 bases and J by 5 bases, leaving 7 bases between them. Germline V gives CDR1 ENHRY, CDR2 SYGVKD. CDR3 sequence: CAIRTKTGELFF. DNA for the CDR3: TGTGCCATCAGGACAAAGACCGGGGAGCTGTTTTTT.

CDR3 nucleotides: TGTGCCAGCTTTCTTACAGGCCGGCCTGGAAACACCATATATTTT. Translated: CASFLTGRPGNTIYF. The chain joins TRBV18 to TRBJ1-3; possibly TRBD1 for D (5 bases). Germline V lookup: CDR1 KGHSH, CDR2 LQKENI. This CDR3 has 15 amino acids. Between the trimmed V and J ends, which lost 7 bases and 2 bases, there was a span of 15 bases.